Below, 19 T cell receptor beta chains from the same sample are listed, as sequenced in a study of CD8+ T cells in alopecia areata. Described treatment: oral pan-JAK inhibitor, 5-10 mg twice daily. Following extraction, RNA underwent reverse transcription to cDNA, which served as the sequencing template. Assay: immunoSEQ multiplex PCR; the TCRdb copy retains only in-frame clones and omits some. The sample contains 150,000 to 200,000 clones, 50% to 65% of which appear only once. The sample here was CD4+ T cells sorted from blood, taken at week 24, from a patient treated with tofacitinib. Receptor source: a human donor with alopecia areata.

CDR3 in DNA: TGTGCCGGACCGACGGGACAGCATAATTCACCCCTCCACTTT. It specifies CAGPTGQHNSPLHF. This chain links TRBV5-3 with TRBJ1-6; 7 bases map to TRBD1. TRBV5-3 counts as an open reading frame of uncertain function. V shed 10 bases, J shed 5 bases, and the junction held 9 bases outside the gene matches. The CDR3 runs 14 residues.

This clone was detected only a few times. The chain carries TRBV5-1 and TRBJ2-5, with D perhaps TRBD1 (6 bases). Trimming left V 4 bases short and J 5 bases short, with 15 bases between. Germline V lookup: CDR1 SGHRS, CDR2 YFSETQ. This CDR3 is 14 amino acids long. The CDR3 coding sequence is TGCGCCAGCAGCCCAACGTGGGGGCGGGAGACCCAGTACTTC. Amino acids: CASSPTWGRETQYF.

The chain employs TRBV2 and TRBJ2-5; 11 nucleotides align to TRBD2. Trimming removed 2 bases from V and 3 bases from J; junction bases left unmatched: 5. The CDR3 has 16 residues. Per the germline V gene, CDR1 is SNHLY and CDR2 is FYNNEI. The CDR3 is CASSERLAGGEETQYF. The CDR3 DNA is TGTGCCAGCAGTGAAAGATTAGCGGGGGGGGAAGAGACCCAGTACTTC.

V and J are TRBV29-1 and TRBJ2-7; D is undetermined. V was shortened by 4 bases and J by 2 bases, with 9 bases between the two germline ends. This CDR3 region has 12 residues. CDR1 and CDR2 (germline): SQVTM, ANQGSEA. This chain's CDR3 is CSVGGTTYEQYF. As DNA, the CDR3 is TGCAGCGTTGGCGGCACCACCTACGAGCAGTACTTC.

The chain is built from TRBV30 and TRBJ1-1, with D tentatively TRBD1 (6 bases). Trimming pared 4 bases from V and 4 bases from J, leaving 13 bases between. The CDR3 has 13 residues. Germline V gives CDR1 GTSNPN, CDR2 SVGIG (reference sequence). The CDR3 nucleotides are TGTGCCTGGATATGGGGGCCGGGCACTGAAGCTTTCTTT. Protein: CAWIWGPGTEAFF.

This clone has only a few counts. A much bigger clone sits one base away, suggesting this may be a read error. The CDR3 protein is CASSPIGGGIDNEQFF. The CDR3 DNA follows: TGTGCCAGCAGCCCAATAGGCGGGGGGATTGACAATGAGCAGTTCTTC. This chain connects TRBV30 to TRBJ2-1; 8 positions agree with TRBD2. The CDR3 covers 16 residues. The ends lost 8 bases at V and 5 bases at J; junction bases unmatched: 17. From germline, CDR1 is GTSNPN and CDR2 SVGIG (reference sequence).

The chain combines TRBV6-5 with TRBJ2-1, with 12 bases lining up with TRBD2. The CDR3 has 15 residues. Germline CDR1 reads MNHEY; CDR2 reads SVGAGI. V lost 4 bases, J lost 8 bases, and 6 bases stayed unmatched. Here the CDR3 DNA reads TGTGCCAGCAGTTTCCCGACTAGCGGGGGCCATGAGCAGTTCTTC. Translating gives CASSFPTSGGHEQFF.

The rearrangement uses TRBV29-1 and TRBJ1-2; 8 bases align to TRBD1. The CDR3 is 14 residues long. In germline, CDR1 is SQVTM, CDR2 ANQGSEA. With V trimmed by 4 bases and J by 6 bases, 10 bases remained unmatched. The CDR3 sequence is CSVALSGGANGYTF. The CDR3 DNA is TGCAGCGTTGCACTCTCAGGGGGCGCAAATGGCTACACCTTC.

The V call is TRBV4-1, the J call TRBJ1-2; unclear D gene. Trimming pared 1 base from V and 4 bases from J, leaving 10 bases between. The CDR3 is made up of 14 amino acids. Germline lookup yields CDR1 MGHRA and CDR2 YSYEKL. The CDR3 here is CASSQGPGVYGYTF. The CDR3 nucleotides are TGCGCCAGCAGCCAAGGACCTGGGGTCTATGGCTACACCTTC.

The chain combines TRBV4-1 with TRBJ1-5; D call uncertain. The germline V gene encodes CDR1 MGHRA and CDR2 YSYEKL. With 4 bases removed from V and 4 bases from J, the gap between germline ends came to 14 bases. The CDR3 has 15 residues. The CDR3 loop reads CASSRDSAVNQPQHF. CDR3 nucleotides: TGCGCCAGCAGCCGAGATTCGGCCGTTAATCAGCCCCAGCATTTT.

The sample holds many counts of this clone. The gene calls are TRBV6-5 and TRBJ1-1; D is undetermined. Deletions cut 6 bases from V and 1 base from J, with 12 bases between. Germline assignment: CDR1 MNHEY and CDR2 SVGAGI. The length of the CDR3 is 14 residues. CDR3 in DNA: TGTGCCAGCAGCCACGCATGGGGGAACACTGAAGCTTTCTTT. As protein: CASSHAWGNTEAFF.

DNA of the CDR3: TGTGCCAGCAGCTTAGACCGGGCGAATCAGCCCCAGCATTTT. Its translation: CASSLDRANQPQHF. This chain links TRBV11-2 with TRBJ1-5, with D unresolved. Trimming removed 0 bases from V and 4 bases from J, with 7 bases in between. Germline V gene data show CDR1 as SGHAT and CDR2 as FQNNGV. CDR3 size: 14 residues. Drawing the rest from reference TRBV11-2 and TRBJ1-5, the complete variable domain is EAGVAQSPRYKIIEKRQSVAFWCNPISGHATLYWYQQILGQGPKLLIQFQNNGVVDDSQLPKDRFSAERLKGVDSTLKIQPAKLEDSAVYLCASSLDRANQPQHFGDGTRLSIL.

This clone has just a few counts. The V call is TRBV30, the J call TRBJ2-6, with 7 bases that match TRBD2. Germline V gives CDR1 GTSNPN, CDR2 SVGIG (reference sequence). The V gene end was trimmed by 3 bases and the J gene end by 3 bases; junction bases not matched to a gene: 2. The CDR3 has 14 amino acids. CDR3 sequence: CAWRGGVGANVLTF. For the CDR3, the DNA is TGTGCCTGGAGGGGAGGGGTTGGGGCCAACGTCCTGACTTTC.

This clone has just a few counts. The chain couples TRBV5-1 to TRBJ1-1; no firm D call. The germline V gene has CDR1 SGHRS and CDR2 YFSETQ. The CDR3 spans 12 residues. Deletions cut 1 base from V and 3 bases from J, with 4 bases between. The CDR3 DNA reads TGCGCCAGCAGCTTGCAGGACACTGAAGCTTTCTTT. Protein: CASSLQDTEAFF.

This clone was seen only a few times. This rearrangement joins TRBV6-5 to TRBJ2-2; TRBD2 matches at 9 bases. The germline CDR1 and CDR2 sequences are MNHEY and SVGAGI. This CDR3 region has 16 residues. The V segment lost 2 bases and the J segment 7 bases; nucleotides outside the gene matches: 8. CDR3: CASSYRVAGGLGELFF. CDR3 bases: TGTGCCAGCAGTTACAGGGTCGCGGGGGGGCTCGGGGAGCTGTTTTTT.

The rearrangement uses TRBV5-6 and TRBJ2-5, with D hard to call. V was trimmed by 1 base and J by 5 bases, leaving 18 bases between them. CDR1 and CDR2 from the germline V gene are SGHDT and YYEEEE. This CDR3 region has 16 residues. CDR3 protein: CASSLLATFSSETQYF. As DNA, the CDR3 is TGTGCCAGCAGCTTGTTGGCGACTTTTTCCTCGGAGACCCAGTACTTC.

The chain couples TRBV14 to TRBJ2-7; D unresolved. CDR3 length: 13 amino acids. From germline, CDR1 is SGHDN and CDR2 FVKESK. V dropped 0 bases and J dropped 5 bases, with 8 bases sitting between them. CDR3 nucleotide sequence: TGTGCCAGCAGCCAAGATCTGGGTAACGAGCAGTACTTC. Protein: CASSQDLGNEQYF.

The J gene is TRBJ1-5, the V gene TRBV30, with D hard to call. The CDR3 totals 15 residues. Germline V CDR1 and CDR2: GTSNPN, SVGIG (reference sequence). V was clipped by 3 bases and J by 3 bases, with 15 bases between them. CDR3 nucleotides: TGTGCCTGGAGCGACGGCAGGAAGAACAATCAGCCCCAGCATTTT. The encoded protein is CAWSDGRKNNQPQHF. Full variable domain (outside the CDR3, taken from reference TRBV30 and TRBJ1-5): SQTIHQWPATLVQPVGSPLSLECTVEGTSNPNLYWYRQAAGRGLQLLFYSVGIGQISSEVPQNLSASRPQDRQFILSSKKLLLSDSGFYLCAWSDGRKNNQPQHFGDGTRLSIL.

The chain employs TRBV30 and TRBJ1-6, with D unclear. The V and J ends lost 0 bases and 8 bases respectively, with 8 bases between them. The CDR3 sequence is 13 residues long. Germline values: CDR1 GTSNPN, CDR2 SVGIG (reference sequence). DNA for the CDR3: TGTGCCTGGAGTGTTGGGTCACATTCACCCCTCCACTTT. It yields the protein CAWSVGSHSPLHF.